Each of the 21 T cell receptor beta chains below was sequenced from the same sample in a study of blood T cells in healthy people across ages. Combining a sample-barcoded 5' primer with a J-beta primer mix, a second PCR ran for 7 to 11 cycles. From the 5' RACE reads, TCRdb called clonotypes with MiXCR, one entry per CDR3 protein. Among some 1,500,000 distinct CDR3 sequences, 35% to 45% were seen once, and the ten largest hold approximately 4%. Sequenced: blood. The receptors stem from a woman between 18 and 29 years old in good health.

This clonotype was observed a few times. The chain is built from TRBV10-3 and TRBJ2-7, with 7 bases matching TRBD1. The CDR3 loop spans 12 amino acids. V lost 6 bases, J lost 1 base, and 0 bases stayed unmatched. Germline lookup yields CDR1 ENHRY and CDR2 SYGVKD. CDR3 DNA sequence: TGTGCCATCAGACAGGGGTCCTACGAGCAGTACTTC. It yields the protein CAIRQGSYEQYF.

V gene TRBV27 combines with J gene TRBJ1-4; D gene uncertain. Deletions cut 2 bases from V and 8 bases from J, with 18 bases between. This CDR3 is built from 16 residues. Germline V lookup: CDR1 MNHEY, CDR2 SMNVEV (reference sequence). The DNA of the CDR3 is TGTGCCAGCAGTTTAAGGCCGATACAAGTGGAAGAAAAACTGTTTTTT. This sequence encodes CASSLRPIQVEEKLFF.

This clonotype has a handful of counts. The CDR3 sequence is CSAAQGTYGYTF. CDR3 in DNA: TGCAGTGCTGCACAGGGGACCTATGGCTACACCTTC. The V call is TRBV20-1, the J call TRBJ1-2; TRBD1 matches at 7 bases. From germline, CDR1 is DFQATT and CDR2 SNEGSKA (reference sequence). The ends lost 5 bases at V and 4 bases at J; junction bases unmatched: 4. This CDR3 has 12 residues.

The V and J genes are TRBV6-1 and TRBJ1-2; D unclear. Germline V CDR1 and CDR2: MNHNS, SASEGT. The CDR3 sequence is 13 residues long. The V end lost 11 bases, the J end lost 4 bases, and 17 bases lay between the germline ends. DNA for the CDR3: TGTGCCGAGCGTGCCGTTAGTGGCTATGGCTACACCTTC. This gives the protein CAERAVSGYGYTF.

This clonotype showed up just a few times. The DNA of the CDR3 is TGTGCCAGCAGTGTGGATGTGGGACAGGGTTGGAAGGATGAGCAGTTCTTC. It encodes CASSVDVGQGWKDEQFF. V gene TRBV2 combines with J gene TRBJ2-1, with 9 bases matching TRBD1. In germline, CDR1 is SNHLY, CDR2 FYNNEI. Trimming took 4 bases from V and 8 from J; bases not matched to a gene: 15. The CDR3 length is 17 residues.

In its sample, this clonotype was seen a few times. The chain links TRBV20-1 to TRBJ1-2, with 7 bases fitting TRBD1. CDR3 length: 14 residues. V dropped 6 bases and J dropped 6; count of bases not matched to a gene: 13. Germline V gives CDR1 DFQATT, CDR2 SNEGSKA (reference sequence). The CDR3 is CSAPKVAGGNGYTF. DNA of the CDR3: TGCAGTGCCCCGAAGGTGGCAGGGGGTAATGGCTACACCTTC.

This sequence joins TRBV9 and TRBJ2-7, with D unresolved. Germline assignment: CDR1 SGDLS and CDR2 YYNGEE. This CDR3 is built from 14 residues. The V end lost 3 bases, the J end lost 7 bases, and 17 bases lay between the germline ends. The CDR3 reads CASSEGPRNNEQYF. In DNA, the CDR3 is TGTGCCAGCAGCGAAGGGCCAAGGAATAATGAGCAGTACTTC.

This rearrangement joins TRBV5-5 to TRBJ1-1; D remains ambiguous. Germline V lookup: CDR1 SGHKS, CDR2 YYEKEE (reference sequence). Trimming cost V 0 bases and J 4 bases, with 10 bases left between them. The CDR3 length is 14 residues. The CDR3, as DNA: TGTGCCAGCAGCTTGGCCGGCGAGGCCACTGAAGCTTTCTTT. This encodes CASSLAGEATEAFF.

The chain combines TRBV6-5 with TRBJ1-6; no firm D call. Trimming removed 4 bases at V and 10 bases at J, with 8 bases between. Germline-derived CDR1 and CDR2 are MNHEY and SVGAGI. The CDR3 runs to 12 residues. CDR3 nucleotides: TGTGCCAGCAGTTCCCCCATGTCACCCCTCCACTTT. Residues: CASSSPMSPLHF.

About this clonotype itself: A read error may produce the germline difference seen at one junction end. The J gene is TRBJ2-1, the V gene TRBV12-3 or TRBV12-4; tentative D call: TRBD1 (5 bases). The DNA end is a closer match to TRBJ2-7, so the J assignment may be wrong. CDR3 length equals 17 residues. This CDR3 is CVSSYRAQGDSIHEQYF. The CDR3 DNA sequence: TGTGTCAGCAGTTACCGCGCCCAAGGGGATAGCATCCATGAGCAGTACTTC.

The sample holds a few counts of this clonotype. J is TRBJ1-1 and V is TRBV7-9; 8 bases align to TRBD1. The CDR3 covers 15 residues. Germline CDR1 is SEHNR and CDR2 is FQNEAQ (reference sequence). With V trimmed by 0 bases and J by 8 bases, 8 bases remained unmatched. The CDR3 loop reads CASSLAGDRFLEAFF. The CDR3 DNA is TGTGCCAGCAGCTTAGCGGGGGACAGGTTCCTGGAAGCTTTCTTT. The full variable domain, with the rest looked up from reference TRBV7-9 and TRBJ1-1, is DTGVSQNPRHKITKRGQNVTFRCDPISEHNRLYWYRQTLGQGPEFLTYFQNEAQLEKSRLLSDRFSAERPKGSFSTLEIQRTEQGDSAMYLCASSLAGDRFLEAFFGQGTRLTVV.

This clonotype was picked up a small number of times. CDR3 in DNA: TGTGCCAGCAGTTTAGAGAGGGGGCTAGGCAACGAGCAGTACTTC. The encoded protein is CASSLERGLGNEQYF. The chain combines TRBV27 with TRBJ2-7; TRBD1 matches at 7 bases. Germline assignment: CDR1 MNHEY and CDR2 SMNVEV (reference sequence). The CDR3 spans 15 residues. After removal of 2 bases from V and 5 bases from J, the junction contained 9 bases not matched to a gene.

The chain links TRBV30 to TRBJ2-5, with D uncertain. The DNA end is a closer match to TRBJ2-7, so the J assignment may be wrong. Germline V gene lookup returns CDR1 GTSNPN and CDR2 SVGIG (reference sequence). The CDR3 contains 12 residues. CDR3 loop: CAWSVNWNEQYF. CDR3 coding DNA: TGTGCCTGGAGTGTAAATTGGAACGAGCAGTACTTC.

This clonotype was observed a handful of times. The chain employs TRBV20-1 and TRBJ2-7; TRBD1 might be the D (6 bases). The CDR3 runs to 15 residues. The V and J ends lost 1 base and 1 base respectively, with 14 bases between them. From germline, CDR1 is DFQATT and CDR2 SNEGSKA (reference sequence). Here the CDR3 reads CSARVTPQGSYEQYF. DNA for the CDR3: TGCAGTGCTAGAGTTACACCACAGGGTTCCTACGAGCAGTACTTC.

This clonotype came up a few times. The chain links TRBV20-1 to TRBJ1-1; a possible D gene is TRBD1 (6 bases). The germline V gene encodes CDR1 DFQATT and CDR2 SNEGSKA (reference sequence). The CDR3 is made up of 13 amino acids. Trimming removed 5 bases at V and 6 bases at J, with 16 bases between. The CDR3: CSAGNRVTAEAFF. The CDR3, as DNA: TGCAGTGCTGGGAACAGGGTTACCGCTGAAGCTTTCTTT.

Only a few counts were recorded for this clonotype. The J gene is TRBJ2-4, the V gene TRBV21-1; the table calls TRBD1, which could not be checked here. TRBV21-1 is reported as a pseudogene. CDR3 length: 17 residues. The CDR3 here is CASSFRTGLLAKNIQYF. In nucleotides, the CDR3 is TGTGCCAGCAGCTTCCGGACAGGACTTTTAGCCAAAAACATTCAGTACTTC.

This rearrangement joins TRBV20-1 to TRBJ2-1; the match to TRBD2 covers 8 bases. The ends lost 2 bases at V and 0 bases at J; junction bases unmatched: 3. CDR3 length: 15 residues. CDR1 and CDR2 (germline): DFQATT, SNEGSKA (reference sequence). The CDR3 region is CSARRGGGSYNEQFF. CDR3 coding DNA: TGCAGTGCTAGACGGGGGGGAGGCTCCTACAATGAGCAGTTCTTC.

The CDR3 loop reads CASGRDHRTDTQYF. Written as DNA, the CDR3 is TGTGCCAGCGGCCGGGACCACCGCACAGATACGCAGTATTTT. This sequence joins TRBV6-5 and TRBJ2-3; the D gene could be TRBD1 or TRBD2 (5 bases each). This CDR3 has 14 amino acids. V was clipped by 8 bases and J by 1 base, with 13 bases between them. Germline lookup yields CDR1 MNHEY and CDR2 SVGAGI.

This clonotype was counted only a few times. V gene TRBV15 combines with J gene TRBJ1-1; weak D call: TRBD1 (5 bases). The V end lost 4 bases, the J end lost 10 bases, and 16 bases lay between the germline ends. There are 13 residues in the CDR3. In germline, CDR1 is LNHNV, CDR2 YYDKDF (reference sequence). The CDR3 sequence: CATSTSRDSRAFF. CDR3 DNA: TGTGCCACCAGCACCTCCCGGGACTCACGAGCTTTCTTT.

The chain combines TRBV6-6 with TRBJ2-7; no reliable D call. Trimming took 7 bases from V and 4 from J, leaving 23 bases between them. This CDR3 comprises 16 residues. Germline assignment: CDR1 MNHNY and CDR2 SVGAGI (reference sequence). This CDR3 reads CASKSRIELHQYEQYF. Here the CDR3 DNA reads TGTGCCAGCAAATCCAGGATAGAACTTCACCAGTACGAGCAGTACTTC.

V is TRBV7-9 and J is TRBJ2-6; the D gene is possibly TRBD1 (5 bases). V dropped 7 bases and J dropped 0 bases, with 13 bases sitting between them. In germline, CDR1 is SEHNR, CDR2 FQNEAQ (reference sequence). The CDR3 is 16 amino acids. CDR3: CASTTGNLSGANVLTF. The CDR3 nucleotides read TGTGCCAGCACCACAGGAAACCTCTCTGGGGCCAACGTCCTGACTTTC.